This T cell receptor beta chain was obtained from a study of T cell clonality in common variable immunodeficiency. Study-level points and caveats: In common variable immunodeficiency, TCR beta chains reportedly carried fewer deletions and N-nucleotide insertions. Fewer TCRbeta clones were shared among CVID subjects than controls. CVID patient heterogeneity limited repertoire-clinical complication correlations.

Trimming removed 3 bases from V and 9 bases from J, with 6 bases in between. This CDR3 spans 11 amino acids. The germline gives CDR1 MNHNS, CDR2 SASEGT. Most patients and controls had Caucasian heritage. The table came from immunoSEQ multiplex PCR; TCRdb's copy has only in-frame clones and leaves some out. Altogether 40,000 to 45,000 clones were found in the sample, and no singletons occur. This clone was detected ten times or more. Its antigen is as yet unknown. The CDR3 end lies 3 residues beyond the end of the read and is filled in from the germline J gene. The sequence was obtained from a person aged 18 to 70 in good health. Source material: peripheral blood mononuclear cells. The chain couples TRBV6-1 to TRBJ2-4; D is ambiguous. The sequenced CDR3 bases are TGTGCCAGCAGTGATATGTCCATT. This encodes CASSDMSI. The complete CDR3 sequence is CASSDMSIQYF.